A selection of T cell receptor beta chains follows, all from one sample in a study of cytomegalovirus exposure and HLA in healthy donors. Data came from immunoSEQ multiplex PCR; TCRdb stores just in-frame clones and leaves some out. The repertoire has some 100,000 clones, 60% to 75% of them found once; the top ten carry less than 11%. The sample taken for sequencing was PBMCs. The source is a man between 45 and 60 years old in good health and CMV-seronegative. Each CDR3 is given with its conserved first and last residue. D genes are given only for firm matches. For some rows the clone size is stated as once, few or many, or as a class when expanded; others skip it.

abundance	d_gene	j_gene	v_gene	CDR3nt	CDR3aa
medium-sized	TRBD1	TRBJ2-3	TRBV7-8	TGTGCCAGCAGCTTAGTAGGGACAGGGGGCACAGATACGCAGTATTTT	CASSLVGTGGTDTQYF
-	TRBD2	TRBJ2-7	TRBV7-9	TGTGCCAGCAGCTTAGGGGGGGGTCGGGTAAGCTACGAGCAGTACTTC	CASSLGGGRVSYEQYF
-	-	TRBJ2-7	TRBV5-1	TGCGCCAGCAGACAGGGTTACGAGCAGTACTTC	CASRQGYEQYF
-	-	TRBJ1-2	TRBV6-5	TGTGCCAGCAGTTACGGGGAAGCGGGAGGCTACACCTTC	CASSYGEAGGYTF
-	TRBD1	TRBJ1-1	TRBV11-2	TGTGCCAGCAGCCGAACCTCACAGGGGGAAGCTTTCTTT	CASSRTSQGEAFF
-	-	TRBJ1-1	TRBV6-6	TGTGCCAGCAGTTACTCCACGGGAACTGAAGCTTTCTTT	CASSYSTGTEAFF
-	TRBD1	TRBJ2-3	TRBV7-9	TGTGCCAGCAGCTTAGATAGGGGGCATATCACAGATACGCAGTATTTT	CASSLDRGHITDTQYF
-	TRBD2	TRBJ2-1	TRBV5-1	TGCGCCAGCAGCCCCGGAACAGCGGGAGGCACCTACAATGAGCAGTTCTTC	CASSPGTAGGTYNEQFF
-	-	TRBJ2-7	TRBV5-1	TGCGCCAGCAGCCCCAGGACGCGGCCAGGGCAGGTCGAGCAGTACTTC	CASSPRTRPGQVEQYF
-	-	TRBJ1-2	TRBV4-1	TGCGCCAGCAGCCATCAAGGCCGTGAGGCCAACTATGGCTACACCTTC	CASSHQGREANYGYTF
-	-	TRBJ2-1	TRBV11-3	TGTGCCAGCAGCTTAGACGGGAGAACCTACAATGAGCAGTTCTTC	CASSLDGRTYNEQFF
-	TRBD2	TRBJ2-7	TRBV5-8	TGTGCCAGCAGCTTGGTTCGGGGGGGAACGGAGCAGTACTTC	CASSLVRGGTEQYF
-	TRBD2	TRBJ2-3	TRBV5-7	TGTGCCAGCAGCCCGTCTAGCGGGAGGGCCTTAGTCACAGATACGCAGTATTTT	CASSPSSGRALVTDTQYF
-	-	TRBJ2-1	TRBV5-1	TGCGCCAGCAGATCCACAGGGGGGGATGAGCAGTTCTTC	CASRSTGGDEQFF
-	TRBD1	TRBJ1-6	TRBV18	TGTGCCAGCTCACCGCCGGGACAGGGAAATTCACCCCTCCACTTT	CASSPPGQGNSPLHF
-	TRBD1	TRBJ2-2	TRBV28	TGTGCCAGCAGTTCCGATGTATACAGGGGGCGGATCGTAACCGGGGAGCTGTTTTTT	CASSSDVYRGRIVTGELFF
-	-	TRBJ2-7	TRBV7-2	TGTGCCAGCAGCTTCCCAGGGATCCCGCTATGGTACTTC	CASSFPGIPLWYF
-	-	TRBJ2-7	TRBV7-2	TGTGCCAGCACCACAGGTAGACTAGGCCGCGAGCAGTACTTC	CASTTGRLGREQYF
-	TRBD2	TRBJ2-5	TRBV5-1	TGCGCCAGCACCACGGGGGGGCCGGAGACCCAGTACTTC	CASTTGGPETQYF
-	-	TRBJ1-5	TRBV5-8	TGTGCCAGCAGCCGTTATAGCAATCAGCCCCAGCATTTT	CASSRYSNQPQHF
once	-	TRBJ2-3	TRBV15	TGTGCCACCAGCAGGGCCGAGGTTAGCACAGATACGCAGTATTTT	CATSRAEVSTDTQYF
once	-	TRBJ1-6	TRBV4-1	TGCGCCAGCAGCCTCGACCAGAGGGATAATTCACCCCTCCACTTT	CASSLDQRDNSPLHF
-	TRBD2	TRBJ2-5	TRBV9	TGTGCCAGCAGCGTAGAGGCGGGGGGGTTCGGAGAGACCCAGTACTTC	CASSVEAGGFGETQYF
-	TRBD1	TRBJ1-5	TRBV7-6	TGTGCCAGCAGCTTAGAGGGGGCCCGGAATCAGCCCCAGCATTTT	CASSLEGARNQPQHF
-	-	TRBJ2-2	TRBV7-9	TGTGCCAGCAGCGTCATACTTAACACCGGGGAGCTGTTTTTT	CASSVILNTGELFF
-	TRBD2	TRBJ2-3	TRBV9	TGTGCCAGCAGCAGCTACGGCGGGGGGGCAGATACGCAGTATTTT	CASSSYGGGADTQYF
-	TRBD2	TRBJ2-3	TRBV28	TGTGCCAGCAGTCCAGGCAGCGGGGGGGCGGAAACGCAGTATTTT	CASSPGSGGAETQYF
-	-	TRBJ2-5	TRBV5-1	TGCGCCAGCAGCCCCCAGCCCGGAGGATCGGAGACCCAGTACTTC	CASSPQPGGSETQYF
-	-	TRBJ1-3	TRBV27	TGTGCCAGCAGTCCTTACCAGGGTAGACCTGGAAACACCATATATTTT	CASSPYQGRPGNTIYF
-	TRBD2	TRBJ2-1	TRBV27	TGTGCCAGCAGTAAATGGACTAGCCGAAGCTCCTACAATGAGCAGTTCTTC	CASSKWTSRSSYNEQFF
-	TRBD1	TRBJ1-1	TRBV19	TGTGCCAGTAGTGGGACAGAGCACACTGAAGCTTTCTTT	CASSGTEHTEAFF
-	TRBD2	TRBJ2-6	TRBV5-6	TGTGCCAGCAGCTTGGCCGGGAGGGTTTCTGGGGCCAACGTCCTGACTTTC	CASSLAGRVSGANVLTF
-	-	TRBJ2-7	TRBV5-4	TGTGCCAGCAACGCCCGGGAGCAGTACTTC	CASNAREQYF
few	-	TRBJ2-7	TRBV10-3	TGTGCCATCAGCCCAGGGGCGGCCAACGGCGACGAGCAGTACTTC	CAISPGAANGDEQYF
-	-	TRBJ2-5	TRBV9	TGTGCCAGCGCGTCGGGGGAGACCCAGTACTTC	CASASGETQYF
once	-	TRBJ1-5	TRBV9	TGTGCCAGCAGCGCTGACAGCTATCAGCCCCAGCATTTT	CASSADSYQPQHF
-	TRBD2	TRBJ2-3	TRBV5-6	TGTGCCAGCAGCGCCGAACTAGCGGCGCCCTCACAGATAACGCAGTATTTT	CASSAELAAPSQITQYF
-	TRBD1	TRBJ1-5	TRBV7-9	TGTGCCAGCAGCCGCGGGACAGGGGCCGGGGACAATCAGCCCCAGCATTTT	CASSRGTGAGDNQPQHF
-	-	TRBJ2-7	TRBV6-1	TGTGCCAGCAGTGATCCCGGGCAGGGGGGAAATTACGAGCAGTACTTC	CASSDPGQGGNYEQYF
-	-	TRBJ1-1	TRBV5-6	TGTGCCAGCAGCCTGGGAGTCGAGAACACTGAAGCTTTCTTT	CASSLGVENTEAFF
-	TRBD1	TRBJ1-1	TRBV28	TGTGCCAGCAGGTACCTACAGGGGGGCGCTTTCTTT	CASRYLQGGAFF
-	-	TRBJ2-4	TRBV27	TGTGCCAGCAGTTTACCCAGAGGCAAAAACATTCAGTACTTC	CASSLPRGKNIQYF
-	TRBD1	TRBJ2-7	TRBV19	TGTGCCAGTAGTCCCAGCGGGACAGGGGTAAGCGAGCAGTACTTC	CASSPSGTGVSEQYF
-	TRBD2	TRBJ2-7	TRBV27	TGTGCCAGCAGATGGCGGGAGTCTCTCGTTTACGAGCAGTACTTC	CASRWRESLVYEQYF
-	TRBD2	TRBJ2-7	TRBV2	TGTGCCAGCAAACTAGCGGGGTGGGAGCAGTACTTC	CASKLAGWEQYF
-	TRBD1	TRBJ1-1	TRBV30	TGTGCCTGGAGGGAGACAGGGCCTCCCACTGAAGCTTTCTTT	CAWRETGPPTEAFF
-	TRBD2	TRBJ2-7	TRBV19	TGTGCCAGTAGTATATTTCCCGACCTAACTAGCGGCCAAACCTACGAGCAGTACTTC	CASSIFPDLTSGQTYEQYF
-	TRBD2	TRBJ2-3	TRBV5-1	TGCGCCAGCAGCTTGGTTAGCGGGGACTCAACAGATACGCAGTATTTT	CASSLVSGDSTDTQYF
-	TRBD1	TRBJ1-5	TRBV19	TGTGCCAGTAGTCCAGGACAGGGGGGGATTCAGCCCCAGCATTTT	CASSPGQGGIQPQHF
-	-	TRBJ1-2	TRBV5-4	TGTGCCAGCAGCTGGGGACAAGACTTCTATGGCTACACCTTC	CASSWGQDFYGYTF